These 19 T cell receptor beta chains were sequenced from one sample in a study of cytomegalovirus exposure and HLA in healthy donors. This PCR relied on a set of 60 Vbeta primers and 13 Jbeta primers. TCRdb's table, derived via immunoSEQ multiplex PCR, lists solely in-frame clones and lacks some. The sample contains some 80,000 clones, less than 80% of which appear only once. Sequences were obtained from PBMCs. The receptors stem from a human donor in good health.

This clone was picked up one time. The chain recombines TRBV2 with TRBJ2-7; D is perhaps TRBD1 (5 bases). Looked up from germline, CDR1 is SNHLY and CDR2 is FYNNEI. Trimming pared 7 bases from V and 8 bases from J, leaving 12 bases between. This CDR3 comprises 11 residues. DNA for the CDR3: TGTGCCAGCACTCAGGGTAGCCAGCAGTACTTC. Translation gives CASTQGSQQYF. The whole variable domain, remainder taken from reference TRBV2 and TRBJ2-7, is EPEVTQTPSHQVTQMGQEVILRCVPISNHLYFYWYRQILGQKVEFLVSFYNNEISEKSEIFDDQFSVERPDGSNFTLKIRSTKLEDSAMYFCASTQGSQQYFGPGTRLTVT.

The V and J genes are TRBV6-5 and TRBJ1-6, with unresolved D. Germline-derived CDR1 and CDR2 are MNHEY and SVGAGI. V was cut by 5 bases and J by 8 bases, with 10 bases left in between. The CDR3 sequence is 13 residues long. CDR3 nucleotide sequence: TGTGCCAGCAGTCCCGGGATCCATTCACCCCTCCACTTT. This sequence encodes CASSPGIHSPLHF.

The V and J genes are TRBV9 and TRBJ1-5; unclear D gene. Germline CDR1 and CDR2: SGDLS and YYNGEE. This CDR3 comprises 14 residues. V was pared by 0 bases and J by 1 base, with 5 bases between. The CDR3 DNA reads as TGTGCCAGCAGCGTAGGTCGGAGCAATCAGCCCCAGCATTTT. It translates to CASSVGRSNQPQHF.

The chain has TRBV27 and TRBJ1-2; TRBD1 might be the D (5 bases). This CDR3 is 15 amino acids long. V gave up 4 bases and J gave up 0 bases, with 12 bases separating them. Germline V gene lookup returns CDR1 MNHEY and CDR2 SMNVEV (reference sequence). The CDR3 sequence is CASSSTDPANYGYTF. The CDR3 DNA is TGTGCCAGCAGTTCGACAGACCCCGCTAACTATGGCTACACCTTC.

V gene TRBV9 combines with J gene TRBJ2-5, with 8 bases that match TRBD2. Unmatched junction bases numbered 5, after V lost 0 bases and J lost 4 bases. This CDR3 has 15 amino acids. The germline V gene has CDR1 SGDLS and CDR2 YYNGEE. The CDR3 nucleotides are TGTGCCAGCAGCGTAGCGGGGGGGCCGGGAGAGACCCAGTACTTC. Protein sequence: CASSVAGGPGETQYF.

The CDR3 protein is CASSIGSGTGGNQPQHF. The CDR3 nucleotides read TGTGCCAGCAGCATCGGCTCCGGGACAGGGGGCAATCAGCCCCAGCATTTT. The rearrangement uses TRBV7-9 and TRBJ1-5; 10 nucleotides match TRBD1. This CDR3 is 17 amino acids long. The V and J ends lost 5 bases and 2 bases, in that order; junction bases with no gene match: 9. In germline, CDR1 is SEHNR, CDR2 FQNEAQ (reference sequence).

CDR3 sequence: CASTRTRGLNEKLFF. The CDR3 DNA reads as TGTGCCAGCACAAGGACACGGGGGTTAAATGAAAAACTGTTTTTT. The chain links TRBV6-5 to TRBJ1-4, with D perhaps matching TRBD1 (5 bases). In germline, CDR1 is MNHEY, CDR2 SVGAGI. The CDR3 totals 15 residues. Trimming removed 7 bases at V and 5 bases at J, with 17 bases between.

The CDR3 here is CASSQHTGTGSTNEKLFF. The CDR3 DNA follows: TGCGCCAGCAGCCAACATACCGGGACAGGCTCAACTAATGAAAAACTGTTTTTT. The genes are TRBV4-3 and TRBJ1-4, with 8 bases identical to TRBD1. CDR1 is LGHNA and CDR2 is YSLEER in the germline V gene. J lost 0 bases, V lost 2 bases, and 8 bases had no gene match. There are 18 residues in the CDR3.

The V gene is TRBV2, the J gene TRBJ2-1, with 8 bases aligning to TRBD1. Germline lookup yields CDR1 SNHLY and CDR2 FYNNEI. The CDR3 has 15 amino acids. With V trimmed by 4 bases and J by 5 bases, 7 bases remained unmatched. The CDR3 nucleotides are TGTGCCAGCAGTGTAGTTCAGGGGGCCGACAATGAGCAGTTCTTC. Its protein product is CASSVVQGADNEQFF.

The V call is TRBV25-1, the J call TRBJ2-5, with 9 bases matching TRBD1. V lost 10 bases, J lost 4 bases, and 1 base stayed unmatched. This CDR3 comprises 11 residues. The germline V gene has CDR1 MGHDK and CDR2 SYGVNS. CDR3 protein: CATGQGETQYF. DNA for the CDR3: TGTGCCACGGGACAGGGAGAGACCCAGTACTTC.

This rearrangement joins TRBV19 to TRBJ1-3, with D maybe TRBD1 (5 bases). Germline V gene sequence: CDR1 LNHDA, CDR2 SQIVND (reference sequence). The V end lost 3 bases, the J end lost 5 bases, and 20 bases lay between the germline ends. The CDR3 extends over 17 amino acids. CDR3 amino acids: CASSIFPSDSARNTIYF. The DNA for the CDR3 is TGTGCCAGTAGTATTTTCCCCTCCGACAGCGCTCGAAACACCATATATTTT.

This chain connects TRBV5-6 to TRBJ1-1; TRBD1 matches at 11 bases. The CDR3 spans 14 residues. With V trimmed by 5 bases and J by 4 bases, 4 bases remained unmatched. From germline, CDR1 is SGHDT and CDR2 YYEEEE. As DNA, the CDR3 is TGTGCCAGCAGTGGACAGGGGGCGAGCACTGAAGCTTTCTTT. Its translation: CASSGQGASTEAFF.

This sequence joins TRBV4-1 and TRBJ2-3, with 8 nucleotides matching TRBD2. V lost 0 bases and J lost 1; bases outside the gene matches: 3. This CDR3 is 16 amino acids long. Germline V gives CDR1 MGHRA, CDR2 YSYEKL. The DNA for the CDR3 is TGCGCCAGCAGCCAAGATCGAGCGGGGGGCACAGATACGCAGTATTTT. Encoded protein: CASSQDRAGGTDTQYF.

The V and J genes are TRBV7-9 and TRBJ2-1; tentatively, D is TRBD2 (6 bases). Trimming removed 5 bases at V and 2 bases at J, with 16 bases between. Germline CDR1 reads SEHNR; CDR2 reads FQNEAQ (reference sequence). The CDR3 spans 16 residues. CDR3 protein: CASSPRLVVAYNEQFF. The DNA for the CDR3 is TGTGCCAGCAGCCCCCGACTAGTAGTTGCCTACAATGAGCAGTTCTTC. The full variable domain, with the rest looked up from reference TRBV7-9 and TRBJ2-1, is DTGVSQNPRHKITKRGQNVTFRCDPISEHNRLYWYRQTLGQGPEFLTYFQNEAQLEKSRLLSDRFSAERPKGSFSTLEIQRTEQGDSAMYLCASSPRLVVAYNEQFFGPGTRLTVL.

CDR3 in amino acids: CASSYSGGRGYGYTF. CDR3 nucleotide sequence: TGTGCCAGCAGTTACTCCGGGGGGCGCGGCTATGGCTACACCTTC. This rearrangement joins TRBV6-5 to TRBJ1-2; D possibly corresponds to TRBD1 (6 bases). V shed 0 bases and J shed 4 bases, with 12 bases lying between them. The CDR3 runs 15 residues. CDR1 and CDR2 (germline): MNHEY, SVGAGI.

The gene calls are TRBV4-1 and TRBJ2-7; a possible D gene is TRBD1 (5 bases). This CDR3 has 14 amino acids. Trimming pared 0 bases from V and 4 bases from J, leaving 10 bases between. Germline values: CDR1 MGHRA, CDR2 YSYEKL. CDR3 loop: CASSQDTRVYEQYF. The CDR3 region has the DNA TGCGCCAGCAGCCAAGATACCAGGGTTTACGAGCAGTACTTC.

V is TRBV4-3 and J is TRBJ1-6, with 10 bases aligning to TRBD1. Germline CDR1 and CDR2: LGHNA and YSLEER. This CDR3 region has 15 residues. The junction had 3 bases not matched to a gene; V was cut back by 3 bases and J by 7 bases. CDR3 nucleotide sequence: TGCGCCAGCAGCCAGGACAGGGGGAAGAATTCACCCCTCCACTTT. It encodes CASSQDRGKNSPLHF.

V is TRBV6-5 and J is TRBJ2-1; 7 nucleotides line up with TRBD1. The CDR3 runs 14 residues. CDR1 MNHEY and CDR2 SVGAGI come from the germline V gene. V was pared by 7 bases and J by 5 bases, with 8 bases of the junction left unmatched. Here the CDR3 reads CASTYRQGDNEQFF. The CDR3 DNA reads TGTGCCAGCACCTACAGACAGGGCGACAATGAGCAGTTCTTC.

The chain has TRBV29-1 and TRBJ1-1; D gene uncertain. CDR1 is SQVTM, CDR2 ANQGSEA, per germline. The CDR3 consists of 12 residues. V shed 7 bases and J shed 1 base, with 10 bases lying between them. The CDR3 reads CSAILANTEAFF. Here the CDR3 DNA reads TGCAGCGCGATATTGGCGAACACTGAAGCTTTCTTT. Supplemented by reference TRBV29-1 and TRBJ1-1, the full variable domain reads SAVISQKPSRDICQRGTSLTIQCQVDSQVTMMFWYRQQPGQSLTLIATANQGSEATYESGFVIDKFPISRPNLTFSTLTVSNMSPEDSSIYLCSAILANTEAFFGQGTRLTVV.